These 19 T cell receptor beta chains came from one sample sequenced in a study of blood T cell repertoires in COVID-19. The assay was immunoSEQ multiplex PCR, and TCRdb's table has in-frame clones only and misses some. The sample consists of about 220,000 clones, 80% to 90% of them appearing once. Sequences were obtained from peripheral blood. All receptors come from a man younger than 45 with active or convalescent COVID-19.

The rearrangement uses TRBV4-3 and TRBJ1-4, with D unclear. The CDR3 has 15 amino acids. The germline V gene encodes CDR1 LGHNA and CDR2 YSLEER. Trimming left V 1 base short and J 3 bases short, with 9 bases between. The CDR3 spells CASSQAPGANEKLFF. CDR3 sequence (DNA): TGCGCCAGCAGCCAAGCCCCCGGGGCTAATGAAAAACTGTTTTTT.

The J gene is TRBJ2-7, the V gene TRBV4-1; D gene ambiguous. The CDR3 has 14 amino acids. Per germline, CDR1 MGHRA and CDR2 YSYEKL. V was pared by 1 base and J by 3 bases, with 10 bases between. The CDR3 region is CASSQVAVDYEQYF. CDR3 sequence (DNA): TGCGCCAGCAGCCAAGTTGCTGTAGACTACGAGCAGTACTTC.

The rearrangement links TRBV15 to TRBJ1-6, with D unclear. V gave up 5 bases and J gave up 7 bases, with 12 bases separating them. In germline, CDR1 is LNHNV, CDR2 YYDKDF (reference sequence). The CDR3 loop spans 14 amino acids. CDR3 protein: CATSEIGGNSPLHF. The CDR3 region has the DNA TGTGCCACCAGCGAAATCGGAGGGAATTCACCCCTCCACTTT.

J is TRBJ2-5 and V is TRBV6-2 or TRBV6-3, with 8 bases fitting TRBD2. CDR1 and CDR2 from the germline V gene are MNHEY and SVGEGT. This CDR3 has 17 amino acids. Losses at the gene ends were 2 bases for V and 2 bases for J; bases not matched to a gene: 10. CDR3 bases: TGTGCCAGCAGTTACCCCCAGCTAGCGGGCGCACAAGAGACCCAGTACTTC. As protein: CASSYPQLAGAQETQYF.

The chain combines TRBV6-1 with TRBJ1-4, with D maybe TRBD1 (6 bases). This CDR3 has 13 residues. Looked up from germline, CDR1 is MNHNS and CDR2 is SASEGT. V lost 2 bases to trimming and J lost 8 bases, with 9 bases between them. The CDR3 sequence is CASSEPGTEKLFF. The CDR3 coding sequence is TGTGCCAGCAGTGAACCGGGGACAGAAAAACTGTTTTTT.

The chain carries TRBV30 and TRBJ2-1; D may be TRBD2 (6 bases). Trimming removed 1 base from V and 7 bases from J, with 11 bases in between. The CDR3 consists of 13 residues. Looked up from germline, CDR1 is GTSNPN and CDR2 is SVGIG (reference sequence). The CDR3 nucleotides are TGTGCCTGGAGTGGCCAGGGACTGAATGAGCAGTTCTTC. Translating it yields CAWSGQGLNEQFF.

CDR3 residues: CASSLGRESGELFF. The DNA of the CDR3 is TGTGCCAGCAGCTTAGGCAGGGAATCCGGGGAGCTGTTTTTT. V and J are TRBV13 and TRBJ2-2; D perhaps matches TRBD1 (5 bases). Trimming stripped 0 bases from V and 6 bases from J, with 8 bases between. The CDR3 runs to 14 residues. Germline CDR1 reads PRHDT; CDR2 reads FYEKMQ (reference sequence).

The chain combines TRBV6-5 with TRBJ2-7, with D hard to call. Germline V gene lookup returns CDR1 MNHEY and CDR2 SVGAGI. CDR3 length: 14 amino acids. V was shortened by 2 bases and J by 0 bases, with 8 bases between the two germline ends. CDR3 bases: TGTGCCAGCAGTTACGAAGGCGGCTCCTACGAGCAGTACTTC. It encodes CASSYEGGSYEQYF.

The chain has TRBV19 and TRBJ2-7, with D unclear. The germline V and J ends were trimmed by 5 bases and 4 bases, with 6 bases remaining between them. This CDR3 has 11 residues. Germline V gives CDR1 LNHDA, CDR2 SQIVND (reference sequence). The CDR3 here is CASSDLYEQYF. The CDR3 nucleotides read TGTGCCAGTAGTGACTTATACGAGCAGTACTTC.

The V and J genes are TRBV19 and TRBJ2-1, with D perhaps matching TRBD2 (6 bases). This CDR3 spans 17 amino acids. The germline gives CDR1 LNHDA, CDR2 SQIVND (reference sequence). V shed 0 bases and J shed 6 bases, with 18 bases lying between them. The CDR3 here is CASSIDGGATLFNEQFF. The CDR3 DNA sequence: TGTGCCAGTAGTATAGACGGCGGGGCGACACTTTTCAATGAGCAGTTCTTC.

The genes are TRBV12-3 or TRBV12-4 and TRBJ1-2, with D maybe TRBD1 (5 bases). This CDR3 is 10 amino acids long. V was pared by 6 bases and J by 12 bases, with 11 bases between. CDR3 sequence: CASRAQVDTF. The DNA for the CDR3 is TGTGCCAGCAGGGCACAGGTCGACACCTTC.

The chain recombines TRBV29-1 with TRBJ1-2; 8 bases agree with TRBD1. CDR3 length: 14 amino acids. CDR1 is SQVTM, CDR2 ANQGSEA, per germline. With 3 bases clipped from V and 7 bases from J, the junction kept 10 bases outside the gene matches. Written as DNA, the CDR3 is TGCAGCGTTGACCCCTTGCAGGGGGCGTTTGGCTACACCTTC. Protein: CSVDPLQGAFGYTF. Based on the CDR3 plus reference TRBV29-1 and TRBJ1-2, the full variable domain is SAVISQKPSRDICQRGTSLTIQCQVDSQVTMMFWYRQQPGQSLTLIATANQGSEATYESGFVIDKFPISRPNLTFSTLTVSNMSPEDSSIYLCSVDPLQGAFGYTFGSGTRLTVV.

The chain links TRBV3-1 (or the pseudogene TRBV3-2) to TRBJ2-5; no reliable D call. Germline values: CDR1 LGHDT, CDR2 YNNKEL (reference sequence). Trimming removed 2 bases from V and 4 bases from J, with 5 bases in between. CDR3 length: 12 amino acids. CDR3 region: CASSQNLETQYF. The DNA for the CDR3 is TGTGCCAGCAGCCAAAACTTAGAGACCCAGTACTTC.

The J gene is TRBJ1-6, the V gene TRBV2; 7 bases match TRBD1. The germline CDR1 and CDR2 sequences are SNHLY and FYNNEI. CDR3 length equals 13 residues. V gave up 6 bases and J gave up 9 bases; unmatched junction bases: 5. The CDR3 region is CASRDRFISPLHF. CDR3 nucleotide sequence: TGTGCCAGCAGGGACAGGTTTATTTCACCCCTCCACTTT.

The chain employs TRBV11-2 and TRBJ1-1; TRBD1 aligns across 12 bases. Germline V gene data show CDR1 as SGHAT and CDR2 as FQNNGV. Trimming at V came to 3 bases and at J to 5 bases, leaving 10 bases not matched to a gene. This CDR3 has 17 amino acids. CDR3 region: CASSFPGTGGLRTEAFF. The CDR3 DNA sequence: TGTGCCAGCAGCTTCCCCGGGACAGGGGGCTTAAGGACTGAAGCTTTCTTT. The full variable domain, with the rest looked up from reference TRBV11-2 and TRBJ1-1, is EAGVAQSPRYKIIEKRQSVAFWCNPISGHATLYWYQQILGQGPKLLIQFQNNGVVDDSQLPKDRFSAERLKGVDSTLKIQPAKLEDSAVYLCASSFPGTGGLRTEAFFGQGTRLTVV.

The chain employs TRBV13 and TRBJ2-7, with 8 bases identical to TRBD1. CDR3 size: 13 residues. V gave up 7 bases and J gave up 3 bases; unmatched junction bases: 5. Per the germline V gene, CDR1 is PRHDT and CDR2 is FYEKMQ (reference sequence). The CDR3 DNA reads TGTGCCAGCACCACGACAGGGGTCTACGAGCAGTACTTC. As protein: CASTTTGVYEQYF.

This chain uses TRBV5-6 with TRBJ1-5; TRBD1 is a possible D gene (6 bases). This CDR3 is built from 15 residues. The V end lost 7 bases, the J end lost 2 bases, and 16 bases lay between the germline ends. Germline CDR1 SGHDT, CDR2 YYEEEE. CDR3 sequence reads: CASSTGTKGNQPQHF. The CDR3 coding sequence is TGTGCCAGCTCAACCGGGACAAAGGGCAATCAGCCCCAGCATTTT.

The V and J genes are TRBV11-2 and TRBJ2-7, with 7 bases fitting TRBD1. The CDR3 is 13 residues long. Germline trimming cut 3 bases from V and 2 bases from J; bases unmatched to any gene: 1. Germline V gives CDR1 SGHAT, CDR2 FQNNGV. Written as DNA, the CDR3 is TGTGCCAGCAGCTTTGGACAGGCCTACGAGCAGTACTTC. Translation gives CASSFGQAYEQYF.

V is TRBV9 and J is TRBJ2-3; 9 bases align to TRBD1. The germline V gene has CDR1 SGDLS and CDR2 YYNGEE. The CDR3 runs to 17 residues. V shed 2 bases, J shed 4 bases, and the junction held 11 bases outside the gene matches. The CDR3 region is CASSVRSGTGFPDTQYF. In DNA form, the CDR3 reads TGTGCCAGCAGCGTTCGTTCCGGGACAGGGTTTCCAGATACGCAGTATTTT.